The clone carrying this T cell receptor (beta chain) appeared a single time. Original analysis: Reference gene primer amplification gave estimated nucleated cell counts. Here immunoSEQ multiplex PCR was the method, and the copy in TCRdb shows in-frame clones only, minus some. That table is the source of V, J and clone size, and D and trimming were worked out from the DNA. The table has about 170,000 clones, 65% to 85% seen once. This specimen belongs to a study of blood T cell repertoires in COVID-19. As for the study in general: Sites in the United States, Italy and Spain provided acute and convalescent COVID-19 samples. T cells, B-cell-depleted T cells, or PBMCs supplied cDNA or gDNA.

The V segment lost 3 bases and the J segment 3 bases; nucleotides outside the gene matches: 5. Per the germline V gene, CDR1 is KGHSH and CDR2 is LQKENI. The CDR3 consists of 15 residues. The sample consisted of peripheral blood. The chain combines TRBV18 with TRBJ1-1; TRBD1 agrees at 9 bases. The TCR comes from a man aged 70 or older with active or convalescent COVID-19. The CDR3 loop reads CASSPTGTGYTEAFF. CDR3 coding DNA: TGTGCCAGCTCACCGACCGGGACAGGGTACACTGAAGCTTTCTTT.